This T cell receptor (beta chain) stems from a study of vaccination and CD4 T cells after COVID-19. Turning to the study itself: Those taking part got two shots of either the BNT162b2 or the mRNA-1273 vaccine. Investigators stimulated cells with overlapping spike peptides drawn from SARS-CoV-2, HCoV-NL63, HCoV-OC43 and HCoV-229E.

Treatment given: roughly 10-day PBMC culture with coronavirus spike peptide pools or control peptides (ViraFEST assay). ViraFEST used peptide pools to expand antigen-specific T cells before TCR sequencing. Losses at the gene ends were 2 bases for V and 2 bases for J; bases not matched to a gene: 5. In germline, CDR1 is LNHDA, CDR2 SQIVND (reference sequence). This CDR3 has 16 residues. Study results and caveats: In convalescent patients, 304 of 307 vaccine-specific clones were mono-reactive for SARS-CoV-2 spike.

Sequence data for DNA of cultured CD4+ T cells were generated by the Oncomine TCR Beta short-read assay. TCRdb independently ran MiXCR on the PCR reads; one entry per CDR3 protein. The repertoire consists of roughly 14,000 distinct CDR3 sequences, with 42% occurring once and the leading ten covering about 20%. Note on this clonotype: What it recognizes is unknown.

Sequencing input: cultured CD4+ T cells from blood. The rearrangement uses TRBV19 and TRBJ2-1, with 8 bases aligning to TRBD2. The clonotype originates from a human donor with COVID-19. CDR3 nucleotides: TGTGCCAGTAGTATAAACAGCGGGGGTACCTACAATGAGCAGTTCTTC. Amino acid sequence: CASSINSGGTYNEQFF.